Following are 4 T cell receptor beta chains from one sample sequenced in a study of shared T cell receptors in the human thymus. Sequencing used immunoSEQ multiplex PCR; TCRdb keeps in-frame clones, though not all of them. The sample holds some 760,000 clones, 80% to 90% seen once. The sample also formed part of further work on human thymus T cells.

The sample comprised thymocytes. The origin of the receptors is a girl under three years old with a congenital heart defect.

This chain uses TRBV18 with TRBJ2-7; 7 nucleotides align to TRBD1. The CDR3 consists of 17 residues. The V and J ends lost 3 bases and 4 bases, in that order; junction bases with no gene match: 15. Germline V gives CDR1 KGHSH, CDR2 LQKENI. CDR3 residues: CASSPLKTGRLEYEQYF. The DNA for the CDR3 is TGTGCCAGCTCACCTTTAAAGACAGGGCGGCTCGAATACGAGCAGTACTTC.

This clone was found a few times. This sequence joins TRBV19 and TRBJ2-7; tentatively, D is TRBD1 (5 bases). The CDR3 runs 14 residues. V lost 4 bases to trimming and J lost 5 bases, with 15 bases between them. From germline, CDR1 is LNHDA and CDR2 SQIVND (reference sequence). Here the CDR3 DNA reads TGTGCCAGTAGTACCACAATCCAGGGCAACGAGCAGTACTTC. It encodes CASSTTIQGNEQYF.

The CDR3 protein is CASSQTGINSYEQYF. The CDR3 DNA reads as TGTGCCAGCAGCCAAACAGGGATCAACTCCTACGAGCAGTACTTC. The V call is TRBV6-5, the J call TRBJ2-7, with D maybe TRBD1 (6 bases). Germline-derived CDR1 and CDR2 are MNHEY and SVGAGI. Trimming took 6 bases from V and 0 from J, leaving 15 bases between them. The CDR3 length is 15 residues.

This chain connects TRBV28 to TRBJ1-2; perhaps TRBD1 as D (5 bases). This CDR3 region has 14 residues. V lost 6 bases and J lost 3, with 14 bases in between. Germline CDR1 reads MDHEN; CDR2 reads SYDVKM. The CDR3 bases are TGTGCCAGCAGCCCACGGGGGATAGACTATGGCTACACCTTC. As protein: CASSPRGIDYGYTF.